This record looks at one T cell receptor (beta chain) sequence and its context. Sequencing was performed with immunoSEQ multiplex PCR; in TCRdb, only in-frame clones are kept and a portion is missing. Here the sample spans about 2 million clones, less than 95% being singletons. The data are from a study of shared clonotypes between healthy human individuals. At the level of the study: Per donor, three plates held CD4 naive cells, three held CD4 memory, two held CD8 naive and one held CD8 memory.

CDR1 is SEHNR, CDR2 FQNEAQ, per germline (reference sequence). The CDR3 is 13 residues long. V lost 8 bases and J lost 2, with 13 bases in between. Naivety among CD8 cells was defined by CD45RO negativity and positive CCR7 selection, thereby excluding terminally differentiated effector memory CD45RA+ cells. The source of this sequence is a man between 18 and 35 years old in good health. The sequencing sample was made of naive CD8+ T cells sorted from blood. The chain recombines TRBV7-9 with TRBJ2-7; D not certain. CDR3 sequence (DNA): TGTGCCAGCGCTCTGGAAGGGCCCTACGAGCAGTACTTC. This gives the protein CASALEGPYEQYF.